The 2 T cell receptor beta chains given below trace back to one sample, sequenced in a study of cytomegalovirus exposure and HLA in healthy donors. Use of 60 Vbeta and 13 Jbeta primers characterized the PCR. Some clones are missing from TCRdb's copy, which holds only in-frame ones; the method was immunoSEQ multiplex PCR. The sample lists fewer than 140,000 clones, under 80% occurring once. Sequencing was performed on PBMCs. These receptors were collected from a man between 60 and 75 years old in good health and CMV-seronegative.

The rearrangement links TRBV7-2 to TRBJ1-1; 9 positions match TRBD1. This CDR3 is built from 18 residues. Germline trimming cut 3 bases from V and 6 bases from J; bases unmatched to any gene: 17. From germline, CDR1 is SGHTA and CDR2 FQGNSA. Written as DNA, the CDR3 is TGTGCCAGCAGCTTTTTACCCGGGACAGGGACCTCTTGGGCTGAAGCTTTCTTT. Translation gives CASSFLPGTGTSWAEAFF. The variable domain in full, with the rest retrieved from reference TRBV7-2 and TRBJ1-1, is GAGVSQSPSNKVTEKGKDVELRCDPISGHTALYWYRQSLGQGLEFLIYFQGNSAPDKSGLPSDRFSAERTGGSVSTLTIQRTQQEDSAVYLCASSFLPGTGTSWAEAFFGQGTRLTVV.

This chain connects TRBV27 to TRBJ1-2; D is uncertain. This CDR3 has 13 residues. V lost 3 bases and J lost 8, with 13 bases in between. In germline, CDR1 is MNHEY, CDR2 SMNVEV (reference sequence). The CDR3 DNA reads TGTGCCAGCAGTTTCGGTACTGCGGGGGGCTACACCTTC. It codes for CASSFGTAGGYTF.